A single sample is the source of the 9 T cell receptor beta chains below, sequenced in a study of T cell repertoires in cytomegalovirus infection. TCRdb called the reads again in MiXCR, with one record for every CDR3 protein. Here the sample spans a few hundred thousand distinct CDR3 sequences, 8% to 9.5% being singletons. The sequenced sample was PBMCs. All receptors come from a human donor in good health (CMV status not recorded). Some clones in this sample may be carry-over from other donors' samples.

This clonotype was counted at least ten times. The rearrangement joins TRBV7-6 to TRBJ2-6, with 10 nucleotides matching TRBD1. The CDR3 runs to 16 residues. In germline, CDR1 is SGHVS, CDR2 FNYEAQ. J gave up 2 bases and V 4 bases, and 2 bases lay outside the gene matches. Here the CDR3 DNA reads TGTGCCAGCAGCTCGGGACAGGGGACTGGGGCCAACGTCCTGACTTTC. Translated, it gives CASSSGQGTGANVLTF.

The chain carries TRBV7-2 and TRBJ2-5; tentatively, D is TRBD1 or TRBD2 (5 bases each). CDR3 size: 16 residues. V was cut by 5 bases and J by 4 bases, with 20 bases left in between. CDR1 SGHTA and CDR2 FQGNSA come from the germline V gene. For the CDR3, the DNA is TGTGCCAGCAGCCTATCCGGGACGGGGTGGGGAGAGACCCAGTACTTC. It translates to CASSLSGTGWGETQYF. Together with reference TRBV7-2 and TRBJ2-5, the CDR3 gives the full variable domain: GAGVSQSPSNKVTEKGKDVELRCDPISGHTALYWYRQSLGQGLEFLIYFQGNSAPDKSGLPSDRFSAERTGGSVSTLTIQRTQQEDSAVYLCASSLSGTGWGETQYFGPGTRLLVL.

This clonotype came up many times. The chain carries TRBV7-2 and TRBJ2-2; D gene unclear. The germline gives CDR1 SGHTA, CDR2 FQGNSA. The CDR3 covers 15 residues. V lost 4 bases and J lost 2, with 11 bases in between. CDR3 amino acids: CASSWVLPNTGELFF. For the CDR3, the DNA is TGTGCCAGCAGCTGGGTTCTTCCTAACACCGGGGAGCTGTTTTTT.

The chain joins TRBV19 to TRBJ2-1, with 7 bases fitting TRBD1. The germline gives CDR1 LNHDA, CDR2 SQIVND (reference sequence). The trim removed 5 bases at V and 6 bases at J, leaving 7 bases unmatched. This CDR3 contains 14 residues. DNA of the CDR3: TGTGCCAGTAGTCCCCAAAGACAGGGCAATGAGCAGTTCTTC. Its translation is CASSPQRQGNEQFF.

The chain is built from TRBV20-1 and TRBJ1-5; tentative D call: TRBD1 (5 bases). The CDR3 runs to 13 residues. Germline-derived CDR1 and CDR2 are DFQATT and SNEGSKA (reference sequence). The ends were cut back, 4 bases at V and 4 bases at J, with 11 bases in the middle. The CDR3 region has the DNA TGCAGTGCTAAGGGACGGGTGAATCAGCCCCAGCATTTT. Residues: CSAKGRVNQPQHF.

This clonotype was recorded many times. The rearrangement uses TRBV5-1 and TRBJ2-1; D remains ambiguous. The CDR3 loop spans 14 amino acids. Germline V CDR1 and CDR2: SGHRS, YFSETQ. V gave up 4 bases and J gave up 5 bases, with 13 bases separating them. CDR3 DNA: TGCGCCAGCAGCCGGATTACAGCCAACAATGAGCAGTTCTTC. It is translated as CASSRITANNEQFF. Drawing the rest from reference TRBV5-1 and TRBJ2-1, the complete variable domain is KAGVTQTPRYLIKTRGQQVTLSCSPISGHRSVSWYQQTPGQGLQFLFEYFSETQRNKGNFPGRFSGRQFSNSRSEMNVSTLELGDSALYLCASSRITANNEQFFGPGTRLTVL.

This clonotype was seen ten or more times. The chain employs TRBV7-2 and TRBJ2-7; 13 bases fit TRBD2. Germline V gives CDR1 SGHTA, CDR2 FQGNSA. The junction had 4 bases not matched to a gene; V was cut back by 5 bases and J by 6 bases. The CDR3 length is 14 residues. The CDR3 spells CASSLLAGGSEQYF. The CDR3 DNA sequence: TGTGCCAGCAGCCTACTAGCGGGGGGGAGCGAGCAGTACTTC.

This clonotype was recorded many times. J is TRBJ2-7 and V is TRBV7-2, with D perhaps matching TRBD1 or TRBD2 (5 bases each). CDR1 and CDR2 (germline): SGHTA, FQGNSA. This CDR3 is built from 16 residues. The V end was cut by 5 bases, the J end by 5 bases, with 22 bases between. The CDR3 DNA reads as TGTGCCAGCAGCCCTCCACTGGGACCGGGATCCAACGAGCAGTACTTC. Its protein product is CASSPPLGPGSNEQYF.

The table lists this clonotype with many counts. For the CDR3, the DNA is TGTGCCAGTAGTACCAGGGTCAATACTGAAGCTTTCTTT. Translating gives CASSTRVNTEAFF. This sequence joins TRBV19 and TRBJ1-1, with D maybe TRBD1 (5 bases). The V end was cut by 4 bases, the J end by 5 bases, with 11 bases between. Looked up from germline, CDR1 is LNHDA and CDR2 is SQIVND (reference sequence). This CDR3 is 13 amino acids long. Based on the CDR3 plus reference TRBV19 and TRBJ1-1, the full variable domain is DGGITQSPKYLFRKEGQNVTLSCEQNLNHDAMYWYRQDPGQGLRLIYYSQIVNDFQKGDIAEGYSVSREKKESFPLTVTSAQKNPTAFYLCASSTRVNTEAFFGQGTRLTVV.